The next 18 T cell receptor beta chains were all read from a single sample in a study of response to subunit inactivated influenza vaccine. TCRdb recomputed calls from the RT-PCR reads with MiXCR, one row per CDR3 protein. This table has 550,000 to 650,000 distinct CDR3 sequences, approximately 12% appearing once. The sequencing here drew on PBMCs from blood, taken on the day of vaccination. These TCRs come from a man aged 50-59 years who received an inactivated influenza vaccine.

V gene TRBV4-3 combines with J gene TRBJ2-7; no definite D call. V gave up 0 bases and J gave up 0 bases, with 9 bases separating them. CDR3 length: 15 amino acids. The germline CDR1 and CDR2 sequences are LGHNA and YSLEER. The CDR3 coding sequence is TGCGCCAGCAGCCAAGATTCAGTCCTCTCCTACGAGCAGTACTTC. Protein: CASSQDSVLSYEQYF.

The chain has TRBV6-1 and TRBJ2-1; 7 positions agree with TRBD2. CDR1 is MNHNS and CDR2 is SASEGT in the germline V gene. The CDR3 has 14 residues. The trim removed 8 bases at V and 5 bases at J, leaving 9 bases unmatched. CDR3 bases: TGTGCCAGCTTCCGGGCTAGCGGCCACAATGAGCAGTTCTTC. Amino acids: CASFRASGHNEQFF.

There are a few counts of this clonotype. The chain carries TRBV9 and TRBJ2-1; TRBD2 might be the D (5 bases). Germline V gene lookup returns CDR1 SGDLS and CDR2 YYNGEE. The V and J ends lost 0 bases and 1 base respectively, with 11 bases between them. The CDR3 covers 16 residues. CDR3 residues: CASSVGASLSYNEQFF. The CDR3 DNA sequence: TGTGCCAGCAGCGTAGGGGCTAGCTTGTCCTACAATGAGCAGTTCTTC.

This sequence joins TRBV4-3 and TRBJ2-1, with D perhaps TRBD1 or TRBD2 (5 bases each). Trimming cost V 0 bases and J 4 bases, with 13 bases left between them. CDR1 and CDR2 from the germline V gene are LGHNA and YSLEER. This CDR3 has 16 residues. The CDR3 DNA follows: TGCGCCAGCAGCCAAGATGTATGGGACCCATACAATGAGCAGTTCTTC. Translation gives CASSQDVWDPYNEQFF.

This clonotype showed up just a few times. This chain links TRBV7-2 with TRBJ2-7; D tentatively fits TRBD1 or TRBD2 (6 bases each). This CDR3 spans 14 amino acids. The V end lost 0 bases, the J end lost 5 bases, and 11 bases lay between the germline ends. In germline, CDR1 is SGHTA, CDR2 FQGNSA. The DNA for the CDR3 is TGTGCCAGCAGCTTAGCGTGGGGGGCGGACGAGCAGTACTTC. Its translation: CASSLAWGADEQYF.

The V and J genes are TRBV12-3 or TRBV12-4 and TRBJ1-1; unclear D gene. V gave up 5 bases and J gave up 7 bases, with 11 bases separating them. CDR3 length equals 12 residues. CDR3 residues: CASSPRKIEAFF. CDR3 nucleotide sequence: TGTGCCAGCAGTCCCAGGAAGATTGAAGCTTTCTTT.

This clonotype was seen ten or more times. V is TRBV12-3 or TRBV12-4 and J is TRBJ2-5; D is ambiguous. This CDR3 contains 11 residues. V lost 4 bases to trimming and J lost 9 bases, with 9 bases between them. CDR3 coding DNA: TGTGCCAGCAGTTCGAGGTGGGCCCAGTACTTC. It specifies CASSSRWAQYF.

This clonotype was counted ten times or more. The chain carries TRBV5-1 and TRBJ2-3; possible D gene TRBD1, 5 bases. V was shortened by 3 bases and J by 3 bases, with 11 bases between the two germline ends. Germline V lookup: CDR1 SGHRS, CDR2 YFSETQ. The CDR3 has 14 residues. The CDR3 here is CASSSLGPTDTQYF. The CDR3 nucleotides are TGCGCCAGCAGCTCCTTGGGGCCAACAGATACGCAGTATTTT.

This clonotype was observed at least ten times. The rearrangement uses TRBV20-1 and TRBJ1-2, with no clear D. The CDR3 contains 16 residues. Trimming removed 0 bases at V and 0 bases at J, with 14 bases between. The V gene's germline CDR1 is DFQATT and CDR2 SNEGSKA (reference sequence). The CDR3 region has the DNA TGCAGTGCTAGAGAAAGTCAGTACGGACCTAACTATGGCTACACCTTC. Encoded protein: CSARESQYGPNYGYTF.

This chain joins TRBV30 and TRBJ1-5; D gene unclear. Looked up from germline, CDR1 is GTSNPN and CDR2 is SVGIG (reference sequence). The CDR3 consists of 13 residues. The V end was cut by 3 bases, the J end by 5 bases, with 11 bases between. Written as DNA, the CDR3 is TGTGCCTGGAGCCGGCACCCGGATCAGCCCCAGCATTTT. It encodes CAWSRHPDQPQHF.

The CDR3 DNA reads TGTGCCAGCAGCTTAACGTCGGCTAGCGGGAGGAGGGGGGAGCTGTTTTTT. It yields the protein CASSLTSASGRRGELFF. V usage is TRBV7-3 and J usage is TRBJ2-2; 11 nucleotides match TRBD2. The CDR3 loop spans 17 amino acids. Germline V gene data show CDR1 as SGHTA and CDR2 as FQGTGA. V lost 0 bases to trimming and J lost 8 bases; unmatched junction nucleotides: 8.

This clonotype was detected a few times. This sequence joins TRBV13 and TRBJ2-5; no reliable D call. There are 12 residues in the CDR3. The germline V gene encodes CDR1 PRHDT and CDR2 FYEKMQ (reference sequence). Trimming removed 5 bases at V and 7 bases at J, with 11 bases between. In DNA form, the CDR3 reads TGTGCCAGCAGCACGGCAGAGTCGACCCAGTACTTC. Amino acids: CASSTAESTQYF.

V and J are TRBV4-3 and TRBJ2-5, with D uncertain. Trimming took off 3 bases at V and 5 bases at J, with 13 bases between the two ends. Germline lookup yields CDR1 LGHNA and CDR2 YSLEER. The CDR3 consists of 14 residues. DNA for the CDR3: TGCGCCAGCAGCCAGGACCGCTACGGGGAGACCCAGTACTTC. It specifies CASSQDRYGETQYF.

This clonotype appeared a few times. The chain combines TRBV28 with TRBJ2-5; TRBD2 aligns across 11 bases. The V gene's germline CDR1 is MDHEN and CDR2 SYDVKM. Trimming at V came to 6 bases and at J to 6 bases, leaving 9 bases not matched to a gene. The CDR3 totals 15 residues. CDR3 loop: CASSSTSGRRKTQYF. The CDR3 DNA reads as TGTGCCAGCAGCTCAACTAGCGGGAGACGAAAGACCCAGTACTTC.

V is TRBV6-1 and J is TRBJ2-5, with 11 bases identical to TRBD2. This CDR3 comprises 17 residues. The ends lost 4 bases at V and 1 base at J; junction bases unmatched: 8. Germline V gene lookup returns CDR1 MNHNS and CDR2 SASEGT. CDR3 DNA: TGTGCCAGCAGTGTGGGACAACTAGCGGGGGCCCAAGAGACCCAGTACTTC. As protein: CASSVGQLAGAQETQYF.

In its sample, this clonotype was seen a few times. The chain uses TRBV24-1 and TRBJ2-1, with 10 bases fitting TRBD1. The germline CDR1 and CDR2 sequences are KGHDR and SFDVKD. The ends lost 9 bases at V and 8 bases at J; junction bases unmatched: 6. The CDR3 loop spans 13 amino acids. CDR3 sequence (DNA): TGTGCCACCGGGAGGACAGGGGGATATGAGCAGTTCTTC. Translation: CATGRTGGYEQFF.

The chain combines TRBV2 with TRBJ2-3, with D hard to call. V gave up 3 bases and J gave up 3 bases, with 16 bases separating them. Germline CDR1 and CDR2: SNHLY and FYNNEI. The CDR3 covers 16 residues. CDR3 in amino acids: CASSDTPPFATDTQYF. The CDR3 nucleotides read TGTGCCAGCAGTGACACTCCCCCCTTTGCGACAGATACGCAGTATTTT.

The chain is built from TRBV5-1 and TRBJ1-1; weak D call: TRBD1 (5 bases). The CDR3 extends over 14 amino acids. CDR1 and CDR2 (germline): SGHRS, YFSETQ. Trimming cost V 6 bases and J 1 base, with 13 bases left between them. CDR3 coding DNA: TGCGCCAGCACACTCCGGGACGGGAACACTGAAGCTTTCTTT. Translated, it gives CASTLRDGNTEAFF.